Listed below are T cell receptor beta chains from one sample, sequenced in a study of OX40 agonist ivuxolimab in advanced cancers. Here immunoSEQ multiplex PCR was the method, and the copy in TCRdb shows in-frame clones only, minus some. The table has around 67,000 clones, 87% seen once. Sequencing was performed on CD4+ or CD8+ T cells sorted from blood, taken in a trial of the OX40 agonist ivuxolimab. The source is an adult with an advanced solid tumor such as melanoma, head and neck, liver or kidney cancer. CDR3s include the opening cysteine and the closing phenylalanine or tryptophan. D genes are given only for firm matches. The listing skips clone size in some rows; elsewhere it reads once, few, many or a size class.

clone_size j_call d_call v_call cdr3_aa cdr3_nt
- TRBJ1-2 - TRBV27 CASSLSGGLGYTF TGTGCCAGCAGTTTATCAGGGGGATTAGGCTACACCTTC
once TRBJ2-5 - TRBV18 CASSRPKETQYF TGTGCCAGCTCACGACCGAAAGAGACCCAGTACTTC
- TRBJ1-5 - TRBV19 CATTTVYSVSNQPQHF TGTGCCACCACGACAGTTTACTCCGTTAGCAATCAGCCCCAGCATTTT
- TRBJ2-7 - TRBV18 CASSPVGGTEQYF TGTGCCAGCTCACCCGTCGGAGGGACCGAGCAGTACTTC
once TRBJ2-1 TRBD2 TRBV9 CASSPLLRGETYNEQFF TGTGCCAGCAGCCCATTATTACGGGGGGAAACCTACAATGAGCAGTTCTTC
- TRBJ1-1 - TRBV5-1 CASSLEGPSTEAFF TGCGCCAGCAGCTTGGAGGGGCCGTCAACTGAAGCTTTCTTT
- TRBJ2-7 - TRBV27 CASSPWTATYEQYF TGTGCCAGCAGTCCCTGGACAGCTACCTACGAGCAGTACTTC
- TRBJ1-4 - TRBV5-8 CASSWREEKLFF TGTGCCAGCAGCTGGCGGGAAGAAAAACTGTTTTTT
few TRBJ1-5 - TRBV27 CASSLSPLQGYGNQPQHF TGTGCCAGCAGTTTATCCCCACTGCAGGGGTATGGCAATCAGCCCCAGCATTTT
- TRBJ1-1 TRBD1 TRBV7-2 CASSPRRQGVGEAFF TGTGCCAGCAGCCCCAGGCGACAGGGGGTCGGTGAAGCTTTCTTT
- TRBJ1-2 - TRBV6-6 CASSRDLGGLGGYTF TGTGCCAGCTCCCGCGATCTTGGGGGGCTGGGGGGCTACACCTTC
- TRBJ2-7 TRBD2 TRBV10-2 CASSASSGSFPFEQYF TGCGCCAGCAGTGCAAGTAGCGGGAGTTTCCCCTTCGAGCAGTACTTC
- TRBJ2-1 TRBD2 TRBV4-3 CASSQGGGHYNEQFF TGCGCCAGCAGCCAAGGCGGGGGGCACTACAATGAGCAGTTCTTC
once TRBJ2-3 - TRBV7-2 CASSTGLTDTQYF TGTGCCAGCAGCACGGGACTCACAGATACGCAGTATTTT
few TRBJ2-7 TRBD1 TRBV28 CASSTDRSGIYYEQYF TGTGCCAGCAGCACGGACAGGTCTGGGATATACTACGAGCAGTACTTC
few TRBJ1-4 - TRBV10-1 CASTPGPMGEKLFF TGCGCCAGCACACCGGGCCCCATGGGAGAAAAACTGTTTTTT
medium-sized TRBJ2-7 TRBD1 TRBV7-8 CASSLRDRNYEQYF TGTGCCAGCAGCTTACGGGACAGGAACTACGAGCAGTACTTC
- TRBJ2-7 - TRBV28 CASSSRGGGTYEQYF TGTGCCAGCAGTTCTCGGGGCGGGGGCACCTACGAGCAGTACTTC
- TRBJ2-5 TRBD2 TRBV9 CASSVLAGGQETQYF TGTGCCAGCAGCGTGCTAGCGGGGGGCCAAGAGACCCAGTACTTC
- TRBJ1-1 - TRBV6-5 CASSLLLGNTEAFF TGTGCCAGCAGTTTACTCTTGGGGAACACTGAAGCTTTCTTT
- TRBJ1-4 - TRBV21-1 CASSKVGEPEVQKTATNEKLFF TGTGCCAGCAGCAAAGTTGGGGAACCCGAGGTACAAAAAACAGCAACTAATGAAAAACTGTTTTTT
- TRBJ1-1 - TRBV19 CASTRRREYTEAFF TGTGCCAGTACCCGAAGGAGGGAATACACTGAAGCTTTCTTT
- TRBJ1-1 - TRBV5-1 CASTPSVDQNTEAFF TGCGCCAGCACCCCATCCGTGGACCAGAACACTGAAGCTTTCTTT
- TRBJ2-2 TRBD1 TRBV28 CAGRSFDRGNTGELFF TGTGCCGGCAGATCCTTCGACAGGGGGAACACCGGGGAGCTGTTTTTT
- TRBJ1-4 - TRBV6-1 CASGSRWATNEKLFF TGTGCCAGCGGGTCGAGGTGGGCCACTAATGAAAAACTGTTTTTT
few TRBJ2-1 TRBD1 TRBV29-1 CSVVKGANQQFF TGCAGCGTTGTAAAGGGGGCGAATCAGCAGTTCTTC
- TRBJ1-1 - TRBV11-2 CASSETWNTEAFF TGTGCCAGCAGCGAGACCTGGAACACTGAAGCTTTCTTT
- TRBJ2-7 - TRBV6-6 CASSYGTTYEQYF TGTGCCAGCAGTTACGGGACAACCTACGAGCAGTACTTC
- TRBJ1-2 - TRBV5-1 CASSIAWDTAFGYTF TGCGCCAGCAGCATAGCCTGGGACACCGCTTTTGGCTACACCTTC
- TRBJ2-3 TRBD2 TRBV5-4 CASSLDSGAGTDTQYF TGTGCCAGCAGCTTGGACAGCGGGGCTGGCACAGATACGCAGTATTTT
- TRBJ1-2 - TRBV5-1 CASSLDGYYGYTF TGCGCCAGCAGCTTGGACGGATACTATGGCTACACCTTC
- TRBJ2-3 TRBD2 TRBV30 CACHAAGGNTDTQYF TGTGCCTGCCACGCCGCGGGAGGGAACACAGATACGCAGTATTTT
- TRBJ1-4 - TRBV30 CAWSAGGVNEKLFF TGTGCCTGGAGTGCAGGAGGGGTGAATGAAAAACTGTTTTTT
- TRBJ2-3 TRBD1 TRBV2 CASSYRGLSTDTQYF TGTGCCAGCAGTTACAGGGGGCTTAGCACAGATACGCAGTATTTT
- TRBJ2-3 - TRBV5-6 CASSLVVVPDTQYF TGTGCCAGCAGCTTGGTAGTCGTCCCAGATACGCAGTATTTT
- TRBJ2-1 - TRBV7-2 CASSLVSGSSYNEQFF TGTGCCAGCAGCTTAGTTTCTGGAAGCTCCTACAATGAGCAGTTCTTC
- TRBJ2-1 - TRBV5-1 CASSLEGRDYNEQFF TGCGCCAGCAGCTTGGAGGGGAGAGACTACAATGAGCAGTTCTTC
once TRBJ1-6 TRBD1 TRBV7-9 CASSYAGTGINSPLHF TGTGCCAGCAGCTACGCCGGGACAGGGATTAATTCACCCCTCCACTTT
- TRBJ1-5 - TRBV27 CASSLSPIKSRENQPQHF TGTGCCAGCAGTTTATCCCCCATAAAGTCCAGGGAAAATCAGCCCCAGCATTTT
- TRBJ1-1 TRBD1 TRBV18 CASSPSGQGTTMNTEAFF TGTGCCAGCTCACCATCGGGACAGGGGACAACGATGAACACTGAAGCTTTCTTT
- TRBJ2-7 TRBD1 TRBV5-4 CASSSWTGFEQYF TGTGCCAGCAGCTCCTGGACAGGGTTCGAGCAGTACTTC
- TRBJ2-3 - TRBV25-1 CASSASRGNTDTQYF TGTGCCAGCAGTGCCTCCAGGGGAAACACAGATACGCAGTATTTT
- TRBJ2-7 TRBD1 TRBV19 CASRDRQGGDEQYF TGTGCCAGTAGGGACCGACAGGGTGGCGACGAGCAGTACTTC
few TRBJ1-1 TRBD1 TRBV5-6 CASSMTGTAATEAFF TGTGCCAGCAGCATGACCGGGACAGCTGCCACTGAAGCTTTCTTT
- TRBJ2-7 - TRBV11-2 CASSLGLSTVEQYF TGTGCCAGCAGCTTGGGACTCTCTACGGTGGAGCAGTACTTC
- TRBJ1-3 - TRBV4-3 CASSRGGQGPGNTIYF TGCGCCAGCAGTCGGGGAGGGCAGGGGCCTGGAAACACCATATATTTT
- TRBJ2-1 TRBD2 TRBV12-5 CASGLVPLAGVTSSYNEQFF TGTGCTAGTGGTTTGGTACCCCTAGCGGGGGTTACGAGCTCCTACAATGAGCAGTTCTTC
- TRBJ1-1 - TRBV18 CASSPTETGENTEAFF TGTGCCAGCTCACCAACTGAGACAGGCGAGAACACTGAAGCTTTCTTT
- TRBJ2-3 - TRBV9 CASSLRQAFTDTQYF TGTGCCAGCAGCTTACGACAGGCTTTCACAGATACGCAGTATTTT
- TRBJ1-1 - TRBV6-6 CASIPGGRNTEAFF TGTGCCAGCATCCCGGGGGGGCGGAACACTGAAGCTTTCTTT